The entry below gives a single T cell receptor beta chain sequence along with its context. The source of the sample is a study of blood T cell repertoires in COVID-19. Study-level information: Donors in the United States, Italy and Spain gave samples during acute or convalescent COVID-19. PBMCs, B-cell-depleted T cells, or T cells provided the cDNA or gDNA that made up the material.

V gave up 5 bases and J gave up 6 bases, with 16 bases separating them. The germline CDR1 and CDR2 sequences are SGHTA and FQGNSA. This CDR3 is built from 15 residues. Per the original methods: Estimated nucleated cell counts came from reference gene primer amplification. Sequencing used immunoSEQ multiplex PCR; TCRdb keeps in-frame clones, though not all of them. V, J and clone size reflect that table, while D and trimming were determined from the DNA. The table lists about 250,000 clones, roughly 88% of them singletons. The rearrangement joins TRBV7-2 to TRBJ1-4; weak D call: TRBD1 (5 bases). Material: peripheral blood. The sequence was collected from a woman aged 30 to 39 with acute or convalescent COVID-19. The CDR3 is CASSTRGGAYEKLFF. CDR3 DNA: TGTGCCAGCAGCACCCGGGGAGGGGCTTATGAAAAACTGTTTTTT.